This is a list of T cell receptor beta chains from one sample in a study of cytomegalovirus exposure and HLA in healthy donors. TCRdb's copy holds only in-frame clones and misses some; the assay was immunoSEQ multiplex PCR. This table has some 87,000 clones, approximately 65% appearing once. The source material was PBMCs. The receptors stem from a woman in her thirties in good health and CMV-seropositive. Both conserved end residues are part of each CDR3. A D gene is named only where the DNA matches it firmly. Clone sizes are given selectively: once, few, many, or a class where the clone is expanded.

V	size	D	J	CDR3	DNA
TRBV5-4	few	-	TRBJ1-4	CASSPRGGDGEKLFF	TGTGCCAGCAGCCCTAGAGGGGGAGATGGTGAAAAACTGTTTTTT
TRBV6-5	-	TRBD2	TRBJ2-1	CASTGRDEQFF	TGTGCCAGCACAGGGAGGGATGAGCAGTTCTTC
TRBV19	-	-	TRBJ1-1	CASNRDGILSRGAFF	TGTGCCAGTAATAGGGACGGGATCCTCTCGCGGGGAGCTTTCTTT
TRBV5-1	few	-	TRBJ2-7	CASSQPGLNSYEQYF	TGCGCCAGCAGCCAACCGGGACTCAACTCCTACGAGCAGTACTTC
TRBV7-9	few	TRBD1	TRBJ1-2	CASSSGGYGYTF	TGTGCCAGCAGCTCAGGGGGCTATGGCTACACCTTC
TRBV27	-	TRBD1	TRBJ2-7	CASSARTGGAGSYEQYF	TGTGCCAGCAGTGCCCGGACAGGGGGCGCCGGCTCCTACGAGCAGTACTTC
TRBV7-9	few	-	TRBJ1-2	CASSFSQDYGYTF	TGTGCCAGCAGCTTCTCGCAGGACTATGGCTACACCTTC
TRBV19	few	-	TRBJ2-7	CASSPVNSYEQYF	TGTGCCAGTAGCCCAGTGAACTCCTACGAGCAGTACTTC
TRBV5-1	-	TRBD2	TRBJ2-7	CASSFGGLEISEQYF	TGCGCCAGCAGCTTTGGTGGACTAGAAATCTCCGAGCAGTACTTC
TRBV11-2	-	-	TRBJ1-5	CASSLGRGDQPQHF	TGTGCCAGCAGCTTAGGTCGGGGGGACCAGCCCCAGCATTTT
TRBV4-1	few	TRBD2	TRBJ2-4	CASSQGGGDIQYF	TGCGCCAGCAGCCAGGGGGGAGGGGACATTCAGTACTTC
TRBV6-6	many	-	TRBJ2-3	CASSYKETDTQYF	TGTGCCAGCAGTTACAAGGAGACAGATACGCAGTATTTT
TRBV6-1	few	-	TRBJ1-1	CASSIILNTEAFF	TGTGCCAGCAGTATAATATTGAACACTGAAGCTTTCTTT
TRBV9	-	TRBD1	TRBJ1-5	CASSRTGQNQPQHF	TGTGCCAGCAGCCGGACAGGTCAGAATCAGCCCCAGCATTTT
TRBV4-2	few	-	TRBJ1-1	CASSPSAGNTEAFF	TGTGCCAGCAGCCCCTCGGCGGGGAACACTGAAGCTTTCTTT
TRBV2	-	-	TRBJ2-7	CASSETGVMTYEQYF	TGTGCCAGCAGTGAGACAGGAGTTATGACCTACGAGCAGTACTTC
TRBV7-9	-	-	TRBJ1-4	CASSSPNRDTEKLFF	TGTGCCAGCAGCTCCCCGAACCGGGACACGGAAAAACTGTTTTTT
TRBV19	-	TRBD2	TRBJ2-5	CATSIAGVVETQYF	TGTGCCACCTCGATAGCGGGGGTCGTTGAGACCCAGTACTTC
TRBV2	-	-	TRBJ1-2	CASGEGRRYGYPF	TGTGCCAGCGGGGAGGGCCGGCGCTATGGCTACCCCTTC
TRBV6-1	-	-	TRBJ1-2	CASSEGWRKSHTF	TGTGCCAGCAGTGAAGGGTGGAGGAAATCCCACACCTTC
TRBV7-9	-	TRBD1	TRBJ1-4	CASSTGTATNEKLFF	TGTGCCAGCAGCACCGGGACAGCAACTAATGAAAAACTGTTTTTT
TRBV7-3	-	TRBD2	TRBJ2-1	CASSPPGLVNSGEQFF	TGTGCCAGCAGCCCCCCGGGACTAGTGAATAGCGGTGAGCAGTTCTTC
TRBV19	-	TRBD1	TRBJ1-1	CASSELRDRGTEAFF	TGTGCCAGTAGCGAACTGAGGGACAGGGGCACTGAAGCTTTCTTT
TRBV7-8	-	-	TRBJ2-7	CASSHVGASEPEQYF	TGTGCCAGCAGCCACGTCGGGGCTAGCGAACCCGAGCAGTACTTC
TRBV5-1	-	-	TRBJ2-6	CASSLDLRVSANVLTF	TGCGCCAGCAGCTTGGATCTCAGGGTGTCGGCCAACGTCCTGACTTTC
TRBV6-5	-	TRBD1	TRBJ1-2	CASRETGGHYGYTF	TGTGCCAGCAGGGAAACAGGGGGCCACTATGGCTACACCTTC
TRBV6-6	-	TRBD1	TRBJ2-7	CASKNRGTYEQYF	TGTGCCAGCAAAAACAGGGGGACATACGAGCAGTACTTC
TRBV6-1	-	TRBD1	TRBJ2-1	CASRHDRVREQFF	TGTGCCAGCAGGCACGACAGGGTACGAGAGCAGTTCTTC